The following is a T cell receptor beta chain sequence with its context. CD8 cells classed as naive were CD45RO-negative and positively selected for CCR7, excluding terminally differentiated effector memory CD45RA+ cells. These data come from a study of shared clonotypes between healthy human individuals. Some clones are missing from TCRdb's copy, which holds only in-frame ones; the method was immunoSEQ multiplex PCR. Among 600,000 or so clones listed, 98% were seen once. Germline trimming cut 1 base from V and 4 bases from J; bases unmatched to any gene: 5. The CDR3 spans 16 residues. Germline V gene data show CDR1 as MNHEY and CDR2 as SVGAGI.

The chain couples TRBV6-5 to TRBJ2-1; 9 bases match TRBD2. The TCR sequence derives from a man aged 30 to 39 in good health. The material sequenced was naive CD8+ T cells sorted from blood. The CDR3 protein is CASSYLAGDGYNEQFF. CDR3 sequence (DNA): TGTGCCAGCAGTTACTTAGCGGGAGACGGGTACAATGAGCAGTTCTTC.